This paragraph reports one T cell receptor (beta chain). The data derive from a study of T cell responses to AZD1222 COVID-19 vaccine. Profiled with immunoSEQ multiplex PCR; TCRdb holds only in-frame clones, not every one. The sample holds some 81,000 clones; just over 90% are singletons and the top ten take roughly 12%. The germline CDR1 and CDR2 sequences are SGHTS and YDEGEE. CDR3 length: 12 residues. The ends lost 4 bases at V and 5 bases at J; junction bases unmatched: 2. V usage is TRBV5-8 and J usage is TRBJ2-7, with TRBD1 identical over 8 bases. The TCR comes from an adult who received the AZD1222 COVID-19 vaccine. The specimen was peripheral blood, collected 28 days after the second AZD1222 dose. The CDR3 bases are TGTGCCAGCAGCAGGACAGGGAACGAGCAGTACTTC. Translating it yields CASSRTGNEQYF.